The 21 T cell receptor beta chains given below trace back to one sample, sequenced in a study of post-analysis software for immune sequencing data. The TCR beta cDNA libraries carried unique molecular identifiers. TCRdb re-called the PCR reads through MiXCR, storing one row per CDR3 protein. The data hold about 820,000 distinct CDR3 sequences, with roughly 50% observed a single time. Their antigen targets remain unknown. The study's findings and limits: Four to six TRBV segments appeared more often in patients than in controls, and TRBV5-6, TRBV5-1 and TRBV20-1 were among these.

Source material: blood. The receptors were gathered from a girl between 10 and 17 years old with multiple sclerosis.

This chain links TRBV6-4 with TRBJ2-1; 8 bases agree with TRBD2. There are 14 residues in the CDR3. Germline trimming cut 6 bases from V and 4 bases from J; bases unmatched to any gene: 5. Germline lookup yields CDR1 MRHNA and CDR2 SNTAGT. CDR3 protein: CASRPGLGYNEQFF. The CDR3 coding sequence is TGTGCCAGCAGACCGGGACTAGGGTACAATGAGCAGTTCTTC.

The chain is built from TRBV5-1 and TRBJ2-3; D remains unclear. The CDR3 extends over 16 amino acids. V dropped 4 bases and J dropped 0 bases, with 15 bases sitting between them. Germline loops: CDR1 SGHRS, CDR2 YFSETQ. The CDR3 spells CASSRKGIISTDTQYF. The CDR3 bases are TGCGCCAGCAGCCGTAAGGGCATTATTAGCACAGATACGCAGTATTTT.

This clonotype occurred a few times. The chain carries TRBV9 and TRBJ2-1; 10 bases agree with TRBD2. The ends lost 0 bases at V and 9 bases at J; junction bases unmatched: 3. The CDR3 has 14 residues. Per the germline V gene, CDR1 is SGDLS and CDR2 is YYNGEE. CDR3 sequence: CASSVELAGVEQFF. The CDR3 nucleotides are TGTGCCAGCAGCGTAGAGCTAGCGGGAGTTGAGCAGTTCTTC.

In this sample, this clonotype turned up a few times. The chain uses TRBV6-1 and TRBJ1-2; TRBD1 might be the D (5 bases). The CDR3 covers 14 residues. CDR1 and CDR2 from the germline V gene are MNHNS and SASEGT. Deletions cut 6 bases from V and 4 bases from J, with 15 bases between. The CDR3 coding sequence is TGTGCCAGCAGCCGGGACGGGGGGGGCTATGGCTACACCTTC. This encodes CASSRDGGGYGYTF.

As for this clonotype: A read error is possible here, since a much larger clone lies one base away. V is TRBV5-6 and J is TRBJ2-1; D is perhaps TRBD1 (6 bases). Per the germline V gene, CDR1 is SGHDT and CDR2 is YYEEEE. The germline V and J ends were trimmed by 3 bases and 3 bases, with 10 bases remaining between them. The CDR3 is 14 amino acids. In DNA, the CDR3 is TGTGCCAGCAGCTCGGGACAATACTACAATGAGCAGTTCTTC. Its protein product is CASSSGQYYNEQFF.

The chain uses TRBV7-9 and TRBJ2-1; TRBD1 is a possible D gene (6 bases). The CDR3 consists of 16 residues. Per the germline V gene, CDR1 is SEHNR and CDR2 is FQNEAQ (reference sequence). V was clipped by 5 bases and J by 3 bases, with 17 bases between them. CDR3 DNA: TGTGCCAGCAGCCCACACCAAAACAGGGACTACAATGAGCAGTTCTTC. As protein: CASSPHQNRDYNEQFF.

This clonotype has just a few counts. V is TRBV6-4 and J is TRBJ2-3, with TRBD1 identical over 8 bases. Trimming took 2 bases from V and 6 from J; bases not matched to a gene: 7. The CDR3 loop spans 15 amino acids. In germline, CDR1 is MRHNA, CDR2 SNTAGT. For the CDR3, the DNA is TGTGCCAGCAGTGACGGACAGGGAATTTCGGATACGCAGTATTTT. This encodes CASSDGQGISDTQYF.

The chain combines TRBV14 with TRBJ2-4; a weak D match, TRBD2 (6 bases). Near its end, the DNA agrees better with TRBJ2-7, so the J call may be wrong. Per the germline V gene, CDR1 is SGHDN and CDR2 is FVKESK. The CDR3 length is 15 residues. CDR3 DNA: TGTGCCAGCAGCCAAGATAGCGGCAGGGTCTTCGAGCAGTACTTC. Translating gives CASSQDSGRVFEQYF.

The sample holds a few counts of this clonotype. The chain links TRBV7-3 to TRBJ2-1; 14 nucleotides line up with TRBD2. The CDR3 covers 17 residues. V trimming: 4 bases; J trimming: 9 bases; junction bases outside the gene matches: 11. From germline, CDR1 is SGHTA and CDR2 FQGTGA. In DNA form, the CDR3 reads TGTGCCAGCAGCTCACACGGACTAGCGGGAGGTAGTGGTGAGCAGTTCTTC. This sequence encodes CASSSHGLAGGSGEQFF.

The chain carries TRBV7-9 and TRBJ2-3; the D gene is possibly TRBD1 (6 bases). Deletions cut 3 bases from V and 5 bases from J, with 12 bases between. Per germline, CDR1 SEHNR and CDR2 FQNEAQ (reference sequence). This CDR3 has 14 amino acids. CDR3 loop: CASSFNTGIDTQYF. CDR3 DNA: TGTGCCAGCAGCTTTAATACAGGGATAGATACGCAGTATTTT.

CDR3 nucleotide sequence: TGCGCCAGCAGCCCCCGGGACACTGGATATGAAAAACTGTTTTTT. It encodes CASSPRDTGYEKLFF. The genes are TRBV4-1 and TRBJ1-4, with a possible D match to TRBD1 (6 bases). Germline CDR1 and CDR2: MGHRA and YSYEKL. V was trimmed by 4 bases and J by 6 bases, leaving 15 bases between them. The CDR3 has 15 residues.

For the CDR3, the DNA is TGTGCCAGCAGCTCGAAAGGACAGGGGCCCCCCATGAGGCGCAGGAGCTACGAGCAGTACTTC. As protein: CASSSKGQGPPMRRRSYEQYF. The rearrangement uses TRBV11-2 and TRBJ2-4; 9 positions match TRBD1. The J call may be in error: the DNA end matches TRBJ2-7 better. The CDR3 consists of 21 residues. The germline gives CDR1 SGHAT, CDR2 FQNNGV.

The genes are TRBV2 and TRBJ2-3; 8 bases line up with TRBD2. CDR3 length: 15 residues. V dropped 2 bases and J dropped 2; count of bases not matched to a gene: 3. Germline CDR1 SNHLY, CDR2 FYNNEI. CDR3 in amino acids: CASSESGSPTDTQYF. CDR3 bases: TGTGCCAGCAGTGAAAGCGGGAGCCCCACAGATACGCAGTATTTT.

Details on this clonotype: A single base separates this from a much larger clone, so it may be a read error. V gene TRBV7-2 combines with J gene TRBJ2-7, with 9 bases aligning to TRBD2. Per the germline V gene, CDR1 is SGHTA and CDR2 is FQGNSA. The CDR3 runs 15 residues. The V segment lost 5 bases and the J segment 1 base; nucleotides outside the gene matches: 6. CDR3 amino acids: CASSVSSGGSYEQYF. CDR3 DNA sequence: TGTGCCAGCAGCGTATCCAGCGGGGGGTCCTACGAGCAGTACTTC.

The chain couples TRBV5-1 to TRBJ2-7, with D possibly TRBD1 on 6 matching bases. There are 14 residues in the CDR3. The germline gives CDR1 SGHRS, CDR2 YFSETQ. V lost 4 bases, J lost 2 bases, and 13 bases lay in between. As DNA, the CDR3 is TGCGCCAGCAGCCCGGACAGCGTCGCCTACGAGCAGTACTTC. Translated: CASSPDSVAYEQYF.

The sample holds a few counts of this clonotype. The CDR3: CASSYSPFSDRAANSPLHF. The CDR3 nucleotides read TGTGCCAGCAGTTACTCTCCGTTCTCTGACAGGGCCGCTAATTCACCCCTCCACTTT. The chain uses TRBV6-5 and TRBJ1-6; 7 bases align to TRBD1. The CDR3 loop spans 19 amino acids. Trimming cost V 0 bases and J 6 bases; bases outside gene matches: 14. Germline V gene data show CDR1 as MNHEY and CDR2 as SVGAGI.

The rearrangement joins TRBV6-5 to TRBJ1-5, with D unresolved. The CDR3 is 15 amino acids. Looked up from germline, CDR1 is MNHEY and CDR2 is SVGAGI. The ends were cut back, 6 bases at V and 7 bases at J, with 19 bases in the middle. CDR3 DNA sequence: TGTGCCAGCAGACCTGGGCTATTCGGCGTACAGCCCCAGCATTTT. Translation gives CASRPGLFGVQPQHF.

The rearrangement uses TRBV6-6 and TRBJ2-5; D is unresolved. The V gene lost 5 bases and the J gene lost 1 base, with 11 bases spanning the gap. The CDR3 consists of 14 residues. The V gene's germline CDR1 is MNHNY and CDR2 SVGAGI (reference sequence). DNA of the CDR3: TGTGCCAGCAGTGCGTGGCACCTCCAAGAGACCCAGTACTTC. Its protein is CASSAWHLQETQYF.

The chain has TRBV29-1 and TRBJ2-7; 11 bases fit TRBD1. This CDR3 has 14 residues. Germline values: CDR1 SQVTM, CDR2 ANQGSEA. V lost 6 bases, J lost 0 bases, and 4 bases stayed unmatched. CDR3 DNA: TGCAGCGTACGGGACAGGGGGTCCTCCTACGAGCAGTACTTC. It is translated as CSVRDRGSSYEQYF.

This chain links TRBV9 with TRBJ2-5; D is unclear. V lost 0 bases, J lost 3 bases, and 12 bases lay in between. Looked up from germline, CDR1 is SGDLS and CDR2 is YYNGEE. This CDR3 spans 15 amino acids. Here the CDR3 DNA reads TGTGCCAGCAGCGTAGGAGGCGCTTGGAAAGAGACCCAGTACTTC. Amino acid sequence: CASSVGGAWKETQYF.

This CDR3 is CASSTGRGQETQYF. The CDR3 bases are TGTGCCAGCAGCACGGGAAGGGGGCAAGAGACCCAGTACTTC. The chain recombines TRBV7-9 with TRBJ2-5, with D maybe TRBD1 (6 bases). Germline V gene data show CDR1 as SEHNR and CDR2 as FQNEAQ (reference sequence). The CDR3 spans 14 residues. Trimming removed 5 bases at V and 2 bases at J, with 12 bases between.